A selection of T cell receptor beta chains follows, all from one sample in a study of CD8+CD57+ T cells in acquired aplastic anemia. TCRdb recomputed calls from the reads with MiXCR, one row per CDR3 protein. This sample yields 150,000 to 200,000 distinct CDR3 sequences, of which about 70% are seen a single time; around 45% belongs to the top ten. Sample: sorted CD4+, CD8+, or CD8+CD57+ T cells (not recorded which) from PBMCs. These receptors came from a human donor with aplastic anemia. Both conserved end residues are part of each CDR3. D genes are given only for firm matches. Clone sizes are given selectively: once, few, many, or a class where the clone is expanded.

d_gene | j_gene | v_gene | abundance | CDR3nt | CDR3aa
- | TRBJ2-3 | TRBV12-3/TRBV12-4 | few | TGTGCCAGCAGCTTGACTAGCACAGATACGCAGTATTTT | CASSLTSTDTQYF
- | TRBJ2-2 | TRBV19 | - | TGTGCCAGTAGTTGGAGCGGGTCGAACACCGGGGAGCTGTTTTTT | CASSWSGSNTGELFF
TRBD1 | TRBJ1-1 | TRBV5-1 | - | TGCGCCAGCAGCAGGTCGACAGGGGTCGACACTGAAGCTTTCTTT | CASSRSTGVDTEAFF
- | TRBJ2-7 | TRBV5-4 | - | TGTGCCAGCAGCGAAGAGTTGAGTAGCTACGAGCAGTACTTC | CASSEELSSYEQYF
TRBD2 | TRBJ2-5 | TRBV24-1 | - | TGTGCCACCAGTGATGGCGGGACTAGCGGGACACGCCAAGAGACCCAGTACTTC | CATSDGGTSGTRQETQYF
- | TRBJ2-5 | TRBV15 | - | TGTGCCACCAGCAGAGATCCTAATAGTTGGGGCGGGGAGACCCAGTACTTC | CATSRDPNSWGGETQYF
TRBD1 | TRBJ1-5 | TRBV24-1 | few | TGTGCCACAGAACAGGGGGCTGGTCAGCCCCAGCATTTT | CATEQGAGQPQHF
- | TRBJ2-2 | TRBV7-9 | - | TGTGCCAGCAGCTCTATGTTTGAGACAGGGACTACCGGGGAGCTGTTTTTT | CASSSMFETGTTGELFF
- | TRBJ2-3 | TRBV24-1 | - | TGTGCCACCCGGGACGGAAGCACAGATACGCAGTATTTT | CATRDGSTDTQYF
- | TRBJ1-2 | TRBV20-1 | - | TGCAGTGCTCCAGGCCCGGGATTGAACTATGGCTACACCTTC | CSAPGPGLNYGYTF
- | TRBJ2-5 | TRBV20-1 | - | TGCAGTGCCAGCAGTTACCCTACCGAGAGTTCGTCCCAGTACTTC | CSASSYPTESSSQYF
- | TRBJ2-7 | TRBV7-2 | - | TGTGCCAGCAGCGCTCTTCTGGGGGGCTACGAGCAGTACTTC | CASSALLGGYEQYF
- | TRBJ2-2 | TRBV25-1 | - | TGTGCCAGCAGTGAACTCGGAGGCTCGAACACCGGGGAGCTGTTTTTT | CASSELGGSNTGELFF
TRBD2 | TRBJ2-1 | TRBV4-2 | - | TGTGCCAGCAGCCCCAGAACAGCGGGAGACCGCAATGAGCGGTTCTTC | CASSPRTAGDRNERFF
- | TRBJ2-7 | TRBV7-2 | many | TGTGCCAGCAGCTTAGGGGACCCGGCGTTGGTATTGGTCACCTCCTACGAGCAGTACTTC | CASSLGDPALVLVTSYEQYF
- | TRBJ1-2 | TRBV2 | few | TGTGCCAGCAGTGTGGGCGGTGGCTACACCTTC | CASSVGGGYTF
TRBD2 | TRBJ2-5 | TRBV20-1 | - | TGCAGTGCTAGACCCGGACTAGCGCCACAAGAGACCCAGTACTTC | CSARPGLAPQETQYF
TRBD1 | TRBJ1-1 | TRBV29-1 | few | TGCAGCGTTCATGGACAGGGGGCGGACACTGAAGCTTTCTTT | CSVHGQGADTEAFF
- | TRBJ2-1 | TRBV7-9 | - | TGTGCCAGCAGCTTGGACCTCGGTTTTTTCTTC | CASSLDLGFFF
TRBD1 | TRBJ1-6 | TRBV19 | few | TGTGCCAGTACCGTACAGGGGAGTAATTCACCCCTCCACTTT | CASTVQGSNSPLHF
TRBD1 | TRBJ2-3 | TRBV19 | - | TGTGCCAGCACTACGGGACAGGAACGAGATACGCAGTATTTT | CASTTGQERDTQYF
- | TRBJ2-6 | TRBV5-1 | - | TGCGCCAGCAGACCAAGGGGGGCCGGGGCCAACGTCCTGACTTTC | CASRPRGAGANVLTF
TRBD2 | TRBJ2-5 | TRBV9 | - | TGTGCCAGCAGCGCCGATGACCGGGACTACCCCCAAGAGACCCAGTACTTC | CASSADDRDYPQETQYF
TRBD1 | TRBJ1-2 | TRBV19 | - | TGTGCCAGTAGTACCCGGACAGGGAGGAACGGCTACACCTTC | CASSTRTGRNGYTF
- | TRBJ2-7 | TRBV20-1 | - | TGCAGTGCTAGAGTAGACGCCTACGAGCAGTACTTC | CSARVDAYEQYF
TRBD2 | TRBJ2-1 | TRBV7-2 | - | TGTGCCAGCAGCTTAGGCTGGCGGGGGGGAAGCTACAATGAGCAGTTCTTC | CASSLGWRGGSYNEQFF
- | TRBJ2-7 | TRBV2 | many | TGTGCCAGCACCGGTCACGAGCAGTACTTC | CASTGHEQYF
TRBD2 | TRBJ2-5 | TRBV7-9 | few | TGTGCCAGCAGCTTAGGACTAGCGGGGCTCCAAGAGACCCAGTACTTC | CASSLGLAGLQETQYF
TRBD2 | TRBJ2-1 | TRBV2 | once | TGTGCCAGCAGTGTCTTGACTAGCGGGGGGGCGATTAATGAGCAGTTCTTC | CASSVLTSGGAINEQFF
TRBD2 | TRBJ2-7 | TRBV7-9 | few | TGTGCCAGCAGCTGGGGCGGGAGACTAGGCATTGACGAGCAGTACTTC | CASSWGGRLGIDEQYF
TRBD2 | TRBJ2-7 | TRBV7-8 | few | TGTGCCAGCAGCTTAGCCGGGAGGGAGCAGTACTTC | CASSLAGREQYF
TRBD2 | TRBJ2-5 | TRBV14 | - | TGTGCCAGCAGCCCGGGACTAGCGGGGAACCAAGAGACCCAGTACTTC | CASSPGLAGNQETQYF
- | TRBJ2-5 | TRBV20-1 | - | TGCAGTGCTAGAAGGGCGGGGGCGGCAGAGACCCAGTACTTC | CSARRAGAAETQYF
TRBD1 | TRBJ1-2 | TRBV2 | once | TGTGCCAGCAGTGCTCGACAGGGTACCTATGGCTACACCTTC | CASSARQGTYGYTF
- | TRBJ2-5 | TRBV7-6 | - | TGTGCCAGCAGTTCCGCGAAAGGGACGGAGACCCAGTACTTC | CASSSAKGTETQYF
TRBD1 | TRBJ1-3 | TRBV2 | few | TGTGCCAGCAGCCGGGGACAGGGAGGAAACACCATATATTTT | CASSRGQGGNTIYF
- | TRBJ1-3 | TRBV12-3/TRBV12-4 | - | TGTGCCAGCAGCCCCCCCCCGGGGTTCTCTGGAAACACCATATATTTT | CASSPPPGFSGNTIYF
- | TRBJ1-3 | TRBV7-6 | once | TGTGCCAGCAGCTTTGGCGGGCGTGGAAACACCATATATTTT | CASSFGGRGNTIYF
- | TRBJ1-4 | TRBV2 | - | TGTGCCAGCAGTCCCCTTCCTACAACTAATGAAAAACTGTTTTTT | CASSPLPTTNEKLFF
- | TRBJ2-5 | TRBV12-3/TRBV12-4 | few | TGTGCCAGCAGTGCCCGGGCAGCACAAGAGACCCAGTACTTC | CASSARAAQETQYF
- | TRBJ2-3 | TRBV6-4 | - | TGTGCCAGCAGTGGGGACGGCACAGATACGCAGTATTTT | CASSGDGTDTQYF
- | TRBJ1-1 | TRBV12-3/TRBV12-4 | - | TGTGCCAGCAGTCCATTGATACAGGGGAACACTGAAGCTTTCTTT | CASSPLIQGNTEAFF
- | TRBJ1-4 | TRBV9 | - | TGTGCCAGCAGCACCCCGACAGCGACTAATGAAAAACTGTTTTTT | CASSTPTATNEKLFF
- | TRBJ2-5 | TRBV10-2 | medium-sized | TGCGCCAGCAGTGAGCATAGCCTAGTGCATGAGACCCAGTACTTC | CASSEHSLVHETQYF
- | TRBJ1-6 | TRBV19 | - | TGTGCCATCACTCAGGAAGAGAATAATTCACCCCTCCACTTT | CAITQEENNSPLHF